This T cell receptor (beta chain) was found in a study of Graves' ophthalmopathy and Graves' hyperthyroidism. In regard to this clonotype: Antigen: not known.

RNA served as the template for amplifying TCR beta CDR3 regions. A first-round RT-PCR used HTBI primers, followed by a second-round multiplex PCR. TCRdb re-called the multiplex PCR reads through MiXCR, storing one row per CDR3 protein. Of about 740,000 distinct CDR3 sequences in the sample, 40% were seen once. The study excluded patients with other autoimmune diseases, uncontrolled infections, pregnancy or lactation. Trimming took off 0 bases at V and 7 bases at J, with 26 bases between the two ends. CDR3 length: 18 residues. Germline values: CDR1 SQVTM, CDR2 ANQGSEA. Study-wide results and limits: Blood also carried most expanded thyroid clonotypes exceeding 0.001 frequency.

The rearrangement joins TRBV29-1 to TRBJ2-3; possible D gene TRBD2, 7 bases. The source of this sequence is an adult man with Graves' ophthalmopathy. Input material: peripheral blood. The CDR3 reads CSVEDALSGGPSPNTQYF. For the CDR3, the DNA is TGCAGCGTTGAAGATGCCCTCTCGGGGGGCCCCTCCCCCAATACGCAGTATTTT.